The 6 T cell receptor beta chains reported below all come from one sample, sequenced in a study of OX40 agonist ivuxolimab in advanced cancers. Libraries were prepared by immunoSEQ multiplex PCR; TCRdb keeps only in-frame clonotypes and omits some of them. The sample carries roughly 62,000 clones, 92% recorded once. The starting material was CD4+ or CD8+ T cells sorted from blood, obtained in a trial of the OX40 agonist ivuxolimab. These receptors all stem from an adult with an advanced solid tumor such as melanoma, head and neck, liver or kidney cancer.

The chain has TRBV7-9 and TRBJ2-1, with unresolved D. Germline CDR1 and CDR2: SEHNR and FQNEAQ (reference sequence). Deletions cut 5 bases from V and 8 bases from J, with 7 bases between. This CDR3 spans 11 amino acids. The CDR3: CASSPADEQFF. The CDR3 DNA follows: TGTGCCAGCAGCCCAGCCGATGAGCAGTTCTTC.

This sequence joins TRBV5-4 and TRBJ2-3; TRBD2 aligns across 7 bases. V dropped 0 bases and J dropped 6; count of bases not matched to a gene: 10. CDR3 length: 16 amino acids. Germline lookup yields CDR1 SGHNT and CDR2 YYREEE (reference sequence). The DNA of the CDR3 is TGTGCCAGCAGCTTGGTGGGGAGGGAAGATGGGGATACGCAGTATTTT. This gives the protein CASSLVGREDGDTQYF.

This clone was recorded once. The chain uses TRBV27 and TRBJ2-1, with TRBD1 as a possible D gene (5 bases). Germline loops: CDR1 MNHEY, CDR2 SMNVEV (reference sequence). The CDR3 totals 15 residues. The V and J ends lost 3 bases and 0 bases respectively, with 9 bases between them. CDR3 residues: CASSLDMSSYNEQFF. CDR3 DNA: TGTGCCAGCAGTTTGGACATGAGCTCCTACAATGAGCAGTTCTTC.

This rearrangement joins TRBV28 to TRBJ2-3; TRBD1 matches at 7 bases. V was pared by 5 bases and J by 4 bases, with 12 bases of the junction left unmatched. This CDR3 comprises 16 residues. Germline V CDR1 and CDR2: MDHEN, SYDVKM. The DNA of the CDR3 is TGTGCCAGCAGTCCCGGTTCAGGGGGTTGGGCAGATACGCAGTATTTT. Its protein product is CASSPGSGGWADTQYF.

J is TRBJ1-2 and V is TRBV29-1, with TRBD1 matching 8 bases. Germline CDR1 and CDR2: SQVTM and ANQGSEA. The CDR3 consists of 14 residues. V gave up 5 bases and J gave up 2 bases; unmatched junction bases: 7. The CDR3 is CSVSWTGRNYGYTF. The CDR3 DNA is TGCAGCGTTTCTTGGACAGGGAGAAACTATGGCTACACCTTC.

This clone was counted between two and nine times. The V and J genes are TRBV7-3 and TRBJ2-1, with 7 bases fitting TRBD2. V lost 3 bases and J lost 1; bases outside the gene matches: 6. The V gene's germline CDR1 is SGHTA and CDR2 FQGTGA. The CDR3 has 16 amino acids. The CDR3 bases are TGTGCCAGCAGCTTGGGGGGAGGGCCTTCCTACAATGAGCAGTTCTTC. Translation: CASSLGGGPSYNEQFF.